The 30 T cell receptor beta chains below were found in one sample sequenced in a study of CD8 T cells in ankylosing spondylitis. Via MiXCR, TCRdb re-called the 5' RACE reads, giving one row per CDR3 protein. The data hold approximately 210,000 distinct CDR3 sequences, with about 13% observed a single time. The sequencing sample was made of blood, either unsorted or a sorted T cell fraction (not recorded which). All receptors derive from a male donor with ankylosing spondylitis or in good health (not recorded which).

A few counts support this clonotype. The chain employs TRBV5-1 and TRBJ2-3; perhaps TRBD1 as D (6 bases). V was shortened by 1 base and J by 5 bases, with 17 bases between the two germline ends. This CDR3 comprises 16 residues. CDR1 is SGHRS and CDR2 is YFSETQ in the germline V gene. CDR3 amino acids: CASSLQGQPSVDTQYF. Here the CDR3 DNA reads TGCGCCAGCAGCTTGCAGGGACAACCCTCGGTAGATACGCAGTATTTT.

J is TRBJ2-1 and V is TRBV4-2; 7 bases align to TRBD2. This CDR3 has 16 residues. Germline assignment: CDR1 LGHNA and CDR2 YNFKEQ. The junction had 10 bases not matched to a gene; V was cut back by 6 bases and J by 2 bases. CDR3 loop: CASRDGAGDPYNEQFF. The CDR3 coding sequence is TGTGCCAGCAGGGACGGGGCGGGGGATCCCTACAATGAGCAGTTCTTC.

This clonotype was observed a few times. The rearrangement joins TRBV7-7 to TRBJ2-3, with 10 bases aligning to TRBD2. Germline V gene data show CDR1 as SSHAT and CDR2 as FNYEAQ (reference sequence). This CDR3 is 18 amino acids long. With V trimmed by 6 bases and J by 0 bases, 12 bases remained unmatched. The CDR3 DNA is TGTGCCAGCAGTCAAGGGACTAGCGTACCACTGAGCACAGATACGCAGTATTTT. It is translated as CASSQGTSVPLSTDTQYF.

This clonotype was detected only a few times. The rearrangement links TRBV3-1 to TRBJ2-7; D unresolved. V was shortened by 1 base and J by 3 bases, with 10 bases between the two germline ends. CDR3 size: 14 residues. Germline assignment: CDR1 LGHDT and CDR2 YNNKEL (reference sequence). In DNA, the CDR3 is TGTGCCAGCAGCCAAGTTGGCCAGCTCTACGAGCAGTACTTC. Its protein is CASSQVGQLYEQYF.

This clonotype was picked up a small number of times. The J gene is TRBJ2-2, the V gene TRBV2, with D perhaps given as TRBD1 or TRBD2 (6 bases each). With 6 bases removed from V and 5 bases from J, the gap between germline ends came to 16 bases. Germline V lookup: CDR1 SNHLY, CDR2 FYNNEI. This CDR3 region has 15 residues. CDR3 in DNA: TGTGCCAGCAGGGGGGGCCTAGGAGGGACCGGGGAGCTGTTTTTT. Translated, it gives CASRGGLGGTGELFF.

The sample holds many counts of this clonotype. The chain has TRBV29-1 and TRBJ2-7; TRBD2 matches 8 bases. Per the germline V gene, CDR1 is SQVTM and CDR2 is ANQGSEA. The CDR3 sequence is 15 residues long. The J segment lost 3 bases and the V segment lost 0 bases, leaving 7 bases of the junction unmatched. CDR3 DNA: TGCAGCGTTGAAGATGGAGGGCTAGCGGGCTACGAGCAGTACTTC. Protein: CSVEDGGLAGYEQYF.

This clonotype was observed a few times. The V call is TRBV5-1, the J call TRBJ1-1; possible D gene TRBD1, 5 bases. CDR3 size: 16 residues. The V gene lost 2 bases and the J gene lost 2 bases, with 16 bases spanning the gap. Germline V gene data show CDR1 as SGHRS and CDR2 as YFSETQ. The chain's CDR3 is CASSFGTFGKNTEAFF. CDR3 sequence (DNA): TGCGCCAGCAGCTTTGGGACCTTCGGAAAAAACACTGAAGCTTTCTTT.

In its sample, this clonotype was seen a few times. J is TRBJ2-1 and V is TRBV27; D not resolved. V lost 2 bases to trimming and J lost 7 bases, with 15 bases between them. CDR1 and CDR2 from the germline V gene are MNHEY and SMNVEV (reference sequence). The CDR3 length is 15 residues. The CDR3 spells CASSLSLGLGNEQFF. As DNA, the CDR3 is TGTGCCAGCAGTTTAAGTTTGGGTCTCGGGAATGAGCAGTTCTTC.

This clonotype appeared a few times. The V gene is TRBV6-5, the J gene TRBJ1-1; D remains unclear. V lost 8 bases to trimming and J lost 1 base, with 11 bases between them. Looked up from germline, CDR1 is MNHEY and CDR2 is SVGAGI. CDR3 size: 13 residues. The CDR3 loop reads CASRAGWNTEAFF. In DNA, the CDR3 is TGTGCCAGCCGGGCGGGGTGGAACACTGAAGCTTTCTTT.

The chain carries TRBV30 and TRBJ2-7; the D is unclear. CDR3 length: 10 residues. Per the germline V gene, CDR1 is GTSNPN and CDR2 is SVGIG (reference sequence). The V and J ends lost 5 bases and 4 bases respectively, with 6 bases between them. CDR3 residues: CAWGSYEQYF. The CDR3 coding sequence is TGTGCCTGGGGGTCATACGAGCAGTACTTC. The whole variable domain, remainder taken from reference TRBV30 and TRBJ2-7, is SQTIHQWPATLVQPVGSPLSLECTVEGTSNPNLYWYRQAAGRGLQLLFYSVGIGQISSEVPQNLSASRPQDRQFILSSKKLLLSDSGFYLCAWGSYEQYFGPGTRLTVT.

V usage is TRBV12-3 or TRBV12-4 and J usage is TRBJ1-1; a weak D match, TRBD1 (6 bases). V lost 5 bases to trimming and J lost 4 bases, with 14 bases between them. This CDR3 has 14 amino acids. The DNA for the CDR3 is TGTGCCAGCAGTACTAGGGGGAGAATCACTGAAGCTTTCTTT. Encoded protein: CASSTRGRITEAFF.

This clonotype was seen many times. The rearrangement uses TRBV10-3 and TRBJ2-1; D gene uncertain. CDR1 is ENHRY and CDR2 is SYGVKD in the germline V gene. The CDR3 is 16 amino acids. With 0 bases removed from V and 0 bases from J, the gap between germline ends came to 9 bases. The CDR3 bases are TGTGCCATCAGTGAGTCGGCTCTAAGCTCCTACAATGAGCAGTTCTTC. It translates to CAISESALSSYNEQFF.

CDR3 in amino acids: CASSGQGLDEQYF. Here the CDR3 DNA reads TGTGCCAGCAGCGGACAGGGACTCGACGAGCAGTACTTC. The chain uses TRBV14 and TRBJ2-7, with 8 bases fitting TRBD1. Germline-derived CDR1 and CDR2 are SGHDN and FVKESK. With V trimmed by 5 bases and J by 5 bases, 5 bases remained unmatched. CDR3 length equals 13 residues.

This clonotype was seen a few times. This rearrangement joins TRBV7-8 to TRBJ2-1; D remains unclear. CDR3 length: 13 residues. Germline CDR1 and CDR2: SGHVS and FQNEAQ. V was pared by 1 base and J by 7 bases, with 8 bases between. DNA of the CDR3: TGTGCCAGCAGCTTAGGTATGAAGAATGAGCAGTTCTTC. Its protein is CASSLGMKNEQFF.

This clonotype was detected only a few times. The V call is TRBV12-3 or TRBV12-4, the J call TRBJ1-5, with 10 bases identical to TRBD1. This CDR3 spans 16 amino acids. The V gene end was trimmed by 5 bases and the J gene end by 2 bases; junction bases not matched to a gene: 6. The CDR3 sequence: CASSDKGTGGNQPQHF. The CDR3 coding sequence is TGTGCCAGCAGTGATAAAGGGACAGGGGGCAATCAGCCCCAGCATTTT.

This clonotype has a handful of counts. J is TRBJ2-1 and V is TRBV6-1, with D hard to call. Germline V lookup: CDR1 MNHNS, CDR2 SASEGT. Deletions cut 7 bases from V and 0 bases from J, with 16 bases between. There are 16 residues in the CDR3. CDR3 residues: CASTDPSRRSYNEQFF. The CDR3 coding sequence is TGTGCCAGCACCGACCCGTCCCGCCGCTCCTACAATGAGCAGTTCTTC.

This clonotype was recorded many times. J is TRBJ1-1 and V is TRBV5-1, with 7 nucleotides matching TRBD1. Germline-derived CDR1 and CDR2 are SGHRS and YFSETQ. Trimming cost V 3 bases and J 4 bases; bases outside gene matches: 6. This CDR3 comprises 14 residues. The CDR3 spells CASSSRQGSTEAFF. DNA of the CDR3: TGCGCCAGCAGCTCCCGACAGGGCTCCACTGAAGCTTTCTTT.

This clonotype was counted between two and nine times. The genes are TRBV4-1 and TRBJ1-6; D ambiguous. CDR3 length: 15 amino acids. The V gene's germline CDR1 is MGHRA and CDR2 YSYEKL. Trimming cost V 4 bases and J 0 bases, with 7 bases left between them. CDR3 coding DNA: TGCGCCAGCAGCCTAGAGAGCTCCTATAATTCACCCCTCCACTTT. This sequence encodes CASSLESSYNSPLHF.

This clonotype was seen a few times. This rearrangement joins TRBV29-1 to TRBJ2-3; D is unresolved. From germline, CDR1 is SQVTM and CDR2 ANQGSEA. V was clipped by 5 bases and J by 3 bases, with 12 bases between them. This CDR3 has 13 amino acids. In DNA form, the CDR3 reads TGCAGCGTTTTTTCGTCGTATACAGATACGCAGTATTTT. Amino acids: CSVFSSYTDTQYF.

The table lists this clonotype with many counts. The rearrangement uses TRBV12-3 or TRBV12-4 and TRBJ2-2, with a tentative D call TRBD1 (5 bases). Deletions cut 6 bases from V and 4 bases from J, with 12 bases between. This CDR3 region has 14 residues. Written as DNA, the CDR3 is TGTGCCAGCAGCGCATTAAGGGGCACCGGGGAGCTGTTTTTT. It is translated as CASSALRGTGELFF.

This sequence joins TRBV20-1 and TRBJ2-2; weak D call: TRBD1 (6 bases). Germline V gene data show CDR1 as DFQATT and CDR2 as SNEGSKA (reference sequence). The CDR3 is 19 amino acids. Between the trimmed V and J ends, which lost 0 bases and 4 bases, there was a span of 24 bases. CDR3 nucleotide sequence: TGCAGTGCTAGAGATGGGGGCGGGTATAACCTTGTGGGCACCGGGGAGCTGTTTTTT. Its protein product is CSARDGGGYNLVGTGELFF.

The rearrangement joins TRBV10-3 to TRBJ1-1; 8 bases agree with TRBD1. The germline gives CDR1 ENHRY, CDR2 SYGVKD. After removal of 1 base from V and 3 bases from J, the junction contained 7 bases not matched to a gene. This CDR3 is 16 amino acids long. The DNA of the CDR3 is TGTGCCATCAGTGAGTTCCCCGGGACAGGTGACACTGAAGCTTTCTTT. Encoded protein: CAISEFPGTGDTEAFF.

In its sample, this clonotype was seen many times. The CDR3 loop is CASSYYSGAGQETQYF. The CDR3 DNA follows: TGTGCCAGCAGTTACTATTCCGGGGCGGGGCAAGAGACCCAGTACTTC. J is TRBJ2-5 and V is TRBV6-5; TRBD2 is a possible D gene (6 bases). Germline CDR1 is MNHEY and CDR2 is SVGAGI. The CDR3 is made up of 16 amino acids. The V end lost 1 base, the J end lost 2 bases, and 14 bases lay between the germline ends.

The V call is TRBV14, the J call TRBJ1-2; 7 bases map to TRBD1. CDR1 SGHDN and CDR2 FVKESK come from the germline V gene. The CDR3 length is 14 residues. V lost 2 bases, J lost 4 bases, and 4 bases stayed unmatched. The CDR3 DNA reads TGTGCCAGCAGCCAAACCGACAGGGTCTATGGCTACACCTTC. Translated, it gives CASSQTDRVYGYTF.

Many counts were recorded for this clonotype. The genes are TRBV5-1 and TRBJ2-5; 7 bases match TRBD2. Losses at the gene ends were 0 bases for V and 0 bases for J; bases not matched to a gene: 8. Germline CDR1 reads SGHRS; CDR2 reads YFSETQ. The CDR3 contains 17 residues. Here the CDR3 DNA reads TGCGCCAGCAGCTTGGGTTTCGCGGGGGAGCACCAAGAGACCCAGTACTTC. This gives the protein CASSLGFAGEHQETQYF.

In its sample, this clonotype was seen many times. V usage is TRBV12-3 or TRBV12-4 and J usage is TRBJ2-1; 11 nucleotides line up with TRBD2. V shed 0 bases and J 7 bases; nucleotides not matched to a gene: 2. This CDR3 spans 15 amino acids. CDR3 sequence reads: CASSLASGRDNEQFF. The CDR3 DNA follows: TGTGCCAGCAGTTTAGCTAGCGGGAGGGATAATGAGCAGTTCTTC.

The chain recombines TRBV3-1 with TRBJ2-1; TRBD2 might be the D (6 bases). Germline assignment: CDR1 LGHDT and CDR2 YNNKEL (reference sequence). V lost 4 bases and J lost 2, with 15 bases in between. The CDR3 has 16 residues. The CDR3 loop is CASSPPGGETYNEQFF. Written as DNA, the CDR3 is TGTGCCAGCAGCCCCCCCGGGGGAGAAACCTACAATGAGCAGTTCTTC.

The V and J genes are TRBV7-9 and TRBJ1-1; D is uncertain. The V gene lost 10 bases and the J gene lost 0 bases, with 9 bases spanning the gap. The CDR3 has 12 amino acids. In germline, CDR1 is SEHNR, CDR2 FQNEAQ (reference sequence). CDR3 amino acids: CATLGLNTEAFF. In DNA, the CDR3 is TGTGCCACCCTGGGCCTGAACACTGAAGCTTTCTTT.

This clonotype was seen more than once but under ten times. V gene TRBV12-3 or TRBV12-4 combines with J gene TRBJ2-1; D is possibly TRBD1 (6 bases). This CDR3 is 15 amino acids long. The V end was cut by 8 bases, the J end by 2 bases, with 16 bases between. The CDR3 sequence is CASGGPPRTYNEQFF. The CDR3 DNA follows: TGTGCCAGCGGGGGCCCCCCCCGAACCTACAATGAGCAGTTCTTC.

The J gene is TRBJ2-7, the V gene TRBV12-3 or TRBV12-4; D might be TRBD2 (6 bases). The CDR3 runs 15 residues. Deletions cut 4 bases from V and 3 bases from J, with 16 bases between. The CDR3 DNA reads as TGTGCCAGCAGTTCATCTAGCGTCGGGGACTACGAGCAGTACTTC. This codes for CASSSSSVGDYEQYF.